The 31 T cell receptor beta chains below come from one sample, sequenced in a study of cytomegalovirus exposure and HLA in healthy donors. The primer mix had 60 Vbeta and 13 Jbeta primers. TCRdb's table, derived via immunoSEQ multiplex PCR, lists solely in-frame clones and lacks some. This sample yields 110,000 or so clones, of which 82% are seen a single time; about 2.7% belongs to the top ten. Sequencing was performed on PBMCs. The receptor set was obtained from a woman under 30 in good health and CMV-seronegative.

The genes are TRBV5-4 and TRBJ1-4; 7 bases line up with TRBD1. Germline V gives CDR1 SGHNT, CDR2 YYREEE (reference sequence). The CDR3 has 14 residues. Germline trimming cut 3 bases from V and 8 bases from J; bases unmatched to any gene: 7. The CDR3 protein is CASSSKQGREKLFF. CDR3 nucleotides: TGTGCCAGCAGCTCTAAACAGGGGAGGGAAAAACTGTTTTTT.

V usage is TRBV19 and J usage is TRBJ1-1; possible D gene TRBD1, 6 bases. The V gene's germline CDR1 is LNHDA and CDR2 SQIVND (reference sequence). V shed 2 bases and J shed 0 bases, with 10 bases lying between them. This CDR3 has 15 residues. The CDR3 sequence: CASSISGELNTEAFF. CDR3 DNA: TGTGCCAGTAGTATATCAGGGGAACTGAACACTGAAGCTTTCTTT.

The chain has TRBV5-1 and TRBJ2-1, with 7 positions matching TRBD1. This CDR3 has 13 amino acids. Trimming cost V 4 bases and J 4 bases; bases outside gene matches: 2. Germline V gene lookup returns CDR1 SGHRS and CDR2 YFSETQ. The chain's CDR3 is CASSTGQYNEQFF. Written as DNA, the CDR3 is TGCGCCAGCAGCACGGGACAGTACAATGAGCAGTTCTTC.

The rearrangement links TRBV2 to TRBJ2-7; TRBD1 agrees at 8 bases. Trimming removed 4 bases from V and 2 bases from J; junction bases left unmatched: 1. This CDR3 spans 13 amino acids. Per germline, CDR1 SNHLY and CDR2 FYNNEI. CDR3 sequence (DNA): TGTGCCAGCAGTGGACAGGGGACCTACGAGCAGTACTTC. It translates to CASSGQGTYEQYF.

This clone was picked up one time. This sequence joins TRBV29-1 and TRBJ1-5; no firm D call. V lost 4 bases to trimming and J lost 6 bases, with 16 bases between them. The germline V gene has CDR1 SQVTM and CDR2 ANQGSEA. The CDR3 totals 14 residues. This CDR3 is CSVGEAGSGQPQHF. CDR3 in DNA: TGCAGCGTTGGGGAGGCGGGGTCGGGTCAGCCCCAGCATTTT. Based on the CDR3 plus reference TRBV29-1 and TRBJ1-5, the full variable domain is SAVISQKPSRDICQRGTSLTIQCQVDSQVTMMFWYRQQPGQSLTLIATANQGSEATYESGFVIDKFPISRPNLTFSTLTVSNMSPEDSSIYLCSVGEAGSGQPQHFGDGTRLSIL.

The chain has TRBV19 and TRBJ1-5, with 7 bases matching TRBD1. Germline CDR1 and CDR2: LNHDA and SQIVND (reference sequence). The V segment lost 5 bases and the J segment 6 bases; nucleotides outside the gene matches: 7. This CDR3 spans 14 amino acids. CDR3 loop: CASSDATGTQPQHF. DNA of the CDR3: TGTGCCAGTAGTGACGCGACAGGGACTCAGCCCCAGCATTTT. Combining the CDR3 with reference TRBV19 and TRBJ1-5 gives the whole variable domain DGGITQSPKYLFRKEGQNVTLSCEQNLNHDAMYWYRQDPGQGLRLIYYSQIVNDFQKGDIAEGYSVSREKKESFPLTVTSAQKNPTAFYLCASSDATGTQPQHFGDGTRLSIL.

The chain is built from TRBV2 and TRBJ1-5; 7 nucleotides match TRBD1. Germline V gene data show CDR1 as SNHLY and CDR2 as FYNNEI. Trimming took 3 bases from V and 0 from J; bases not matched to a gene: 2. The CDR3 sequence is 15 residues long. The CDR3 nucleotides are TGTGCCAGCAGTGAGACAGGGCTTAGCAATCAGCCCCAGCATTTT. Amino acid sequence: CASSETGLSNQPQHF. Variable domain in full (rest from reference TRBV2 and TRBJ1-5): EPEVTQTPSHQVTQMGQEVILRCVPISNHLYFYWYRQILGQKVEFLVSFYNNEISEKSEIFDDQFSVERPDGSNFTLKIRSTKLEDSAMYFCASSETGLSNQPQHFGDGTRLSIL.

V is TRBV30 and J is TRBJ2-3; maybe TRBD1 (6 bases). The CDR3 has 15 amino acids. The V gene lost 3 bases and the J gene lost 5 bases, with 18 bases spanning the gap. CDR1 is GTSNPN, CDR2 SVGIG, per germline (reference sequence). Here the CDR3 DNA reads TGTGCCTGGAGGCGCGGGCACAGGGATGGAGATACGCAGTATTTT. Its translation: CAWRRGHRDGDTQYF.

This chain joins TRBV27 and TRBJ2-3; D possibly corresponds to TRBD1 (6 bases). This CDR3 has 14 residues. Trimming took 2 bases from V and 6 from J, leaving 12 bases between them. Germline V CDR1 and CDR2: MNHEY, SMNVEV (reference sequence). CDR3 in DNA: TGTGCCAGCAGTTTAACGGACAGCAGGGATACGCAGTATTTT. Translation gives CASSLTDSRDTQYF.

In its sample, this clone was seen once. The chain has TRBV30 and TRBJ1-1; TRBD1 aligns across 9 bases. J lost 5 bases, V lost 4 bases, and 8 bases had no gene match. Germline values: CDR1 GTSNPN, CDR2 SVGIG (reference sequence). There are 14 residues in the CDR3. CDR3 sequence reads: CAWNPGQGGTEAFF. CDR3 nucleotides: TGTGCCTGGAATCCGGGACAGGGCGGAACTGAAGCTTTCTTT.

The chain recombines TRBV28 with TRBJ1-4; 7 bases line up with TRBD1. This CDR3 region has 14 residues. The V segment lost 6 bases and the J segment 8 bases; nucleotides outside the gene matches: 9. The germline V gene encodes CDR1 MDHEN and CDR2 SYDVKM. Here the CDR3 reads CASRRTGFEEKLFF. The CDR3 coding sequence is TGTGCCAGCAGACGGACAGGTTTTGAGGAAAAACTGTTTTTT.

This sequence joins TRBV7-2 and TRBJ1-3; TRBD1 aligns across 11 bases. This CDR3 comprises 18 residues. CDR1 is SGHTA and CDR2 is FQGNSA in the germline V gene. V trimming: 5 bases; J trimming: 6 bases; junction bases outside the gene matches: 15. CDR3: CASSLPLDRGRMENTIYF. CDR3 DNA: TGTGCCAGCAGCCTCCCCCTGGACAGGGGGCGGATGGAAAACACCATATATTTT.

The rearrangement links TRBV14 to TRBJ1-2; maybe TRBD1 (5 bases). V was trimmed by 6 bases and J by 6 bases, leaving 14 bases between them. The germline V gene has CDR1 SGHDN and CDR2 FVKESK. The CDR3 has 13 residues. CDR3 amino acids: CASRGQGYDGYTF. The CDR3 region has the DNA TGTGCCAGCAGAGGGCAGGGATACGATGGCTACACCTTC.

The chain has TRBV6-1 and TRBJ2-7; tentative D call: TRBD1 (6 bases). CDR3 size: 13 residues. Trimming pared 4 bases from V and 3 bases from J, leaving 10 bases between. Germline V CDR1 and CDR2: MNHNS, SASEGT. The CDR3 DNA follows: TGTGCCAGCAGTGGGGGGACACTCTACGAGCAGTACTTC. This sequence encodes CASSGGTLYEQYF.

The chain's CDR3 is CASSDSKAGREQYF. DNA for the CDR3: TGTGCCAGCAGTGACTCGAAGGCAGGGCGCGAGCAGTACTTC. The chain links TRBV6-4 to TRBJ2-7; TRBD1 might be the D (5 bases). The CDR3 runs 14 residues. In germline, CDR1 is MRHNA, CDR2 SNTAGT. V was clipped by 0 bases and J by 6 bases, with 12 bases between them.

The rearrangement links TRBV28 to TRBJ2-1, with 9 nucleotides matching TRBD1. This CDR3 region has 17 residues. The V and J ends lost 6 bases and 7 bases, in that order; junction bases with no gene match: 16. Germline V lookup: CDR1 MDHEN, CDR2 SYDVKM. The CDR3 DNA reads as TGTGCCAGCAGCCTTGGACAGGGGCTCGTTAAGAGAAATGAGCAGTTCTTC. Protein: CASSLGQGLVKRNEQFF.

The rearrangement joins TRBV20-1 to TRBJ1-1; D gene ambiguous. The CDR3 is 11 residues long. Trimming left V 8 bases short and J 6 bases short, with 13 bases between. Germline CDR1 is DFQATT and CDR2 is SNEGSKA (reference sequence). This chain's CDR3 is CSKLFGSEAFF. CDR3 DNA sequence: TGCAGTAAGTTATTCGGGTCTGAAGCTTTCTTT.

This chain connects TRBV19 to TRBJ2-3; D is perhaps TRBD1 (6 bases). Germline V gene sequence: CDR1 LNHDA, CDR2 SQIVND (reference sequence). This CDR3 is 15 amino acids long. Trimming left V 7 bases short and J 2 bases short, with 16 bases between. The CDR3 protein is CASTIGSGDTDTQYF. CDR3 in DNA: TGTGCCAGTACCATCGGTTCAGGGGACACAGATACGCAGTATTTT.

This clone was observed a handful of times. This chain joins TRBV6-1 and TRBJ1-1; TRBD1 agrees at 9 bases. This CDR3 comprises 14 residues. V lost 7 bases and J lost 4; bases outside the gene matches: 7. Looked up from germline, CDR1 is MNHNS and CDR2 is SASEGT. The chain's CDR3 is CASTRDRESTEAFF. In nucleotides, the CDR3 is TGTGCCAGCACCAGGGACAGGGAGAGCACTGAAGCTTTCTTT.

The genes are TRBV19 and TRBJ1-5; weak D call: TRBD1 (5 bases). Trimming stripped 7 bases from V and 9 bases from J, with 19 bases between. The CDR3 spans 14 residues. The germline V gene encodes CDR1 LNHDA and CDR2 SQIVND (reference sequence). CDR3 DNA: TGTGCCAGTACCCCTGGGACTGCCGTCCGGCCCCAGCATTTT. Its translation: CASTPGTAVRPQHF. The full variable domain, its missing parts supplied by reference TRBV19 and TRBJ1-5, is DGGITQSPKYLFRKEGQNVTLSCEQNLNHDAMYWYRQDPGQGLRLIYYSQIVNDFQKGDIAEGYSVSREKKESFPLTVTSAQKNPTAFYLCASTPGTAVRPQHFGDGTRLSIL.

V usage is TRBV19 and J usage is TRBJ1-5; 8 bases fit TRBD1. Trimming cost V 4 bases and J 3 bases; bases outside gene matches: 5. CDR3 size: 15 residues. Germline V gives CDR1 LNHDA, CDR2 SQIVND (reference sequence). CDR3 region: CASSNRDRYNQPQHF. In nucleotides, the CDR3 is TGTGCCAGTAGTAACCGGGACAGGTACAATCAGCCCCAGCATTTT.

CDR3 protein: CASSLTPQTEAFF. The CDR3 region has the DNA TGTGCCAGCAGCTTAACTCCGCAAACTGAAGCTTTCTTT. The V gene is TRBV11-3, the J gene TRBJ1-1; D ambiguous. Trimming removed 2 bases at V and 5 bases at J, with 9 bases between. Germline CDR1 and CDR2: SGHNT and YENEEA. The CDR3 covers 13 residues.

This chain joins TRBV9 and TRBJ1-1; perhaps TRBD1 as D (6 bases). Trimming cost V 4 bases and J 3 bases, with 22 bases left between them. CDR1 is SGDLS and CDR2 is YYNGEE in the germline V gene. The CDR3 spans 17 residues. CDR3 amino acids: CASSPLSSGAGDTEAFF. CDR3 DNA sequence: TGTGCCAGCAGCCCACTATCCTCAGGGGCAGGGGACACTGAAGCTTTCTTT. The whole variable domain, remainder taken from reference TRBV9 and TRBJ1-1, is DSGVTQTPKHLITATGQRVTLRCSPRSGDLSVYWYQQSLDQGLQFLIQYYNGEERAKGNILERFSAQQFPDLHSELNLSSLELGDSALYFCASSPLSSGAGDTEAFFGQGTRLTVV.

The chain carries TRBV11-2 and TRBJ1-2; D is ambiguous. The CDR3 runs to 14 residues. Trimming removed 1 base at V and 3 bases at J, with 9 bases between. Looked up from germline, CDR1 is SGHAT and CDR2 is FQNNGV. CDR3 sequence: CASSLGRVYYGYTF. The CDR3 DNA sequence: TGTGCCAGCAGCTTAGGTCGGGTTTACTATGGCTACACCTTC. The full variable domain, with the rest looked up from reference TRBV11-2 and TRBJ1-2, is EAGVAQSPRYKIIEKRQSVAFWCNPISGHATLYWYQQILGQGPKLLIQFQNNGVVDDSQLPKDRFSAERLKGVDSTLKIQPAKLEDSAVYLCASSLGRVYYGYTFGSGTRLTVV.

The chain couples TRBV6-1 to TRBJ1-2, with 7 bases that match TRBD1. The CDR3 length is 14 residues. Germline trimming cut 1 base from V and 3 bases from J; bases unmatched to any gene: 2. Germline loops: CDR1 MNHNS, CDR2 SASEGT. This CDR3 is CASSEDRGYYGYTF. The DNA of the CDR3 is TGTGCCAGCAGTGAAGACAGGGGATACTATGGCTACACCTTC.

CDR3 loop: CASSPRTGGGNEQFF. The CDR3, as DNA: TGTGCCAGCTCACCCAGGACAGGGGGGGGCAATGAGCAGTTCTTC. This chain joins TRBV18 and TRBJ2-1; 10 bases map to TRBD1. Germline lookup yields CDR1 KGHSH and CDR2 LQKENI. The CDR3 consists of 15 residues. V was pared by 3 bases and J by 6 bases, with 5 bases of the junction left unmatched.

This clone has a handful of counts. The chain is built from TRBV19 and TRBJ1-4; TRBD1 might be the D (5 bases). The CDR3 runs 13 residues. Trimming stripped 8 bases from V and 5 bases from J, with 12 bases between. Germline CDR1 is LNHDA and CDR2 is SQIVND (reference sequence). This CDR3 is CASRQGGNEKLFF. The CDR3 DNA reads as TGTGCCAGTCGGCAGGGTGGGAATGAAAAACTGTTTTTT.

The chain is built from TRBV5-6 and TRBJ2-1, with 8 bases lining up with TRBD1. Germline assignment: CDR1 SGHDT and CDR2 YYEEEE. This CDR3 spans 13 amino acids. Trimming cost V 4 bases and J 4 bases; bases outside gene matches: 1. The CDR3 DNA sequence: TGTGCCAGCAGCGGGACAGGATACAATGAGCAGTTCTTC. It specifies CASSGTGYNEQFF.

The CDR3: CASSQDRGTGSYTF. Written as DNA, the CDR3 is TGTGCCAGCAGCCAAGATAGGGGAACAGGGTCCTACACCTTC. The chain combines TRBV4-2 with TRBJ1-2; D is perhaps TRBD1 (6 bases). Germline V gene lookup returns CDR1 LGHNA and CDR2 YNFKEQ. The CDR3 has 14 amino acids. V was shortened by 0 bases and J by 10 bases, with 15 bases between the two germline ends.

This chain uses TRBV5-4 with TRBJ2-7; D is possibly TRBD1 (6 bases). CDR1 and CDR2 (germline): SGHNT, YYREEE (reference sequence). The V gene lost 4 bases and the J gene lost 0 bases, with 11 bases spanning the gap. The CDR3 loop spans 14 amino acids. The CDR3: CASSAGQFSYEQYF. The CDR3 DNA is TGTGCCAGCAGCGCCGGACAGTTCTCCTACGAGCAGTACTTC.

V and J are TRBV4-3 and TRBJ2-2; D may be TRBD1 (5 bases). The CDR3 is 17 amino acids. V was cut by 0 bases and J by 0 bases, with 11 bases left in between. Looked up from germline, CDR1 is LGHNA and CDR2 is YSLEER. The CDR3 DNA sequence: TGCGCCAGCAGCCAAGACCGTCCAGGGACGAACACCGGGGAGCTGTTTTTT. This gives the protein CASSQDRPGTNTGELFF.